This TCR beta chain came from a study of T cell responses to AZD1222 COVID-19 vaccine (dated by TCRdb to about 2021). About the study as a whole: A total of 230 to 250 trial participants underwent TCR sequencing, of whom 207 had received two doses of AZD1222 and 26 had received two doses of the MenACWY control vaccine. Trial participants were enrolled into age subgroups of 18-55, 56-69 and 70-plus years, which contained 148, 28 and 57 TCR-sequenced participants, respectively.

Concerning this clone: Its cognate antigen has yet to be identified. Base qualities were left out, and no much larger clone turns up one base away.

The study at large found these results: Most participants were white British and females outnumbered males, and the authors suggested that clonal diversity may have been underestimated. Because no samples from the day 14 peak response were available, repertoires could be characterized only after the peak T cell response. In the small 56-69-year group, the increase in depth fell short of significance, most likely because of low power. Conclusions about previously exposed vaccinees are limited, since just a handful of AZD1222 recipients were seropositive for SARS-CoV-2 at baseline. Reportedly, close to half of the unique spike-specific TCRs recognized epitopes lying outside the regions that are mutated in the B.1.351 and B.1.1.7 variants. After two AZD1222 doses, both the breadth and the depth of spike-specific TCRs were significantly higher than at day 0 and than in MenACWY recipients. Vaccine-associated CD4 TCRs spanned the whole spike protein, with dominant responses in regions 160-218 and 743-854.

According to the study, the label for this sample's time point signals: about 28 days (+/-7) after the second vaccine dose. AZD1222 recipients with second doses at about 4 weeks or about 12 weeks were pooled, because spike-specific TCR depth and breadth did not differ between schedules. Samples from vaccinated people were obtained from the UK trials COV001 and COV002, which included a single-blind randomized controlled phase 2/3 trial of AZD1222 (ChAdOx1 nCoV-19) in healthy adults. For TCRbeta chain sequencing, PBMC samples were collected from trial participants at day 0 and at day 28 after the second dose. The CDR3 regions of human TCRbeta chains were analyzed by immunosequencing. The authors processed their data as follows. TCRs in the repertoires were compared against a reference library of SARS-CoV-2-specific TCRs that had been generated with the MIRA antigen-specificity platform. Breadth was defined as the fraction of unique TCRs that were SARS-CoV-2-associated, and depth was defined as the fraction of total T cells that were SARS-CoV-2-associated. Using the MIRA data, every spike-specific TCR was mapped to the spike region that the TCR reacted to and assigned to either a CD4 or a CD8 class. Log10-transformed breadth and depth values were compared by one-way ANOVA with Sidak's multiple comparisons tests. TCRdb mirrors the immuneACCESS table, restricted to in-frame sequences. Some clones are absent from its copies; in checked studies, under half trace to an unresolved V gene, and the reason for the others is unknown. That table gives V, J and clone size, and the DNA gave D and trimming. Across this sample there are 170,000 or so clones, with around 90% seen only once. Together, the top ten hold 11% of the sample.

There are 13 amino acids in the CDR3, from cysteine to phenylalanine inclusive. Solely the CDR3 DNA is kept, with 39 bases framed from the first base. The germline V gene specifies MNHEY as CDR1 and SVGEGT as CDR2. Between the V and J ends, shortened by 6 bases and 4 bases respectively, the junction contains 12 bases. The chain is encoded by TRBV6-2 or TRBV6-3 joined to TRBJ1-2, with the D segment identity uncertain. This TCR was sampled from an adult who received the AZD1222 COVID-19 vaccine. Source: peripheral blood, taken 28 days after the second AZD1222 dose. The CDR3 reads CASSPPTVYGYTF. The DNA is as follows: TGTGCCAGCAGCCCACCGACCGTCTATGGCTACACCTTC.